The 18 T cell receptor beta chains below were found in one sample sequenced in a study of blood T cell repertoires in COVID-19. Assay used: immunoSEQ multiplex PCR; TCRdb lists only in-frame clones, some missing. This sample yields about 88,000 clones, of which over 80% are seen a single time; roughly 11% belongs to the top ten. Sequencing was performed on peripheral blood. The origin of the receptors is a man older than 75 with acute or convalescent COVID-19.

The table lists this clone with a count of one. J is TRBJ1-1 and V is TRBV6-5, with D tentatively TRBD1 (6 bases). Trimming took 7 bases from V and 1 from J, leaving 13 bases between them. The germline V gene has CDR1 MNHEY and CDR2 SVGAGI. The CDR3 contains 14 residues. The CDR3 DNA is TGTGCCAGCACAGACGGGACATGGAACACTGAAGCTTTCTTT. Translation: CASTDGTWNTEAFF.

V usage is TRBV5-1 and J usage is TRBJ2-1, with TRBD2 identical over 8 bases. Germline CDR1 and CDR2: SGHRS and YFSETQ. The junction had 6 bases not matched to a gene; V was cut back by 4 bases and J by 3 bases. There are 15 residues in the CDR3. CDR3 region: CASSDAGGDYNEQFF. The CDR3 nucleotides read TGCGCCAGCAGCGACGCGGGGGGCGACTACAATGAGCAGTTCTTC.

The CDR3 DNA reads TGTGCCAGCATGAGGGAGAGCCCCTACGAGCAGTACTTC. This codes for CASMRESPYEQYF. The chain employs TRBV27 and TRBJ2-7; a weak D match, TRBD2 (5 bases). Germline loops: CDR1 MNHEY, CDR2 SMNVEV (reference sequence). The germline V and J ends were trimmed by 7 bases and 2 bases, with 12 bases remaining between them. The CDR3 is 13 residues long.

The DNA for the CDR3 is TGCAGTGCTAGTTGGGAGACTGAAGCTTTCTTT. This sequence encodes CSASWETEAFF. The rearrangement links TRBV20-1 to TRBJ1-1, with D hard to call. The CDR3 has 11 amino acids. The germline CDR1 and CDR2 sequences are DFQATT and SNEGSKA (reference sequence). Trimming took off 3 bases at V and 5 bases at J, with 7 bases between the two ends.

The V and J genes are TRBV7-9 and TRBJ2-1; TRBD2 agrees at 8 bases. V lost 2 bases to trimming and J lost 7 bases; unmatched junction nucleotides: 4. In germline, CDR1 is SEHNR, CDR2 FQNEAQ (reference sequence). The CDR3 loop spans 14 amino acids. The CDR3 sequence is CASSLIGGGNEQFF. The CDR3 DNA reads TGTGCCAGCAGCTTAATCGGCGGGGGGAATGAGCAGTTCTTC.

The V gene is TRBV11-3, the J gene TRBJ2-1, with 13 bases lining up with TRBD2. Germline trimming cut 5 bases from V and 8 bases from J; bases unmatched to any gene: 6. This CDR3 is built from 15 residues. CDR1 and CDR2 (germline): SGHNT, YENEEA. CDR3 loop: CASSPRTSGGHEQFF. CDR3 in DNA: TGTGCCAGCAGCCCCAGGACTAGCGGGGGACATGAGCAGTTCTTC.

The J gene is TRBJ2-2, the V gene TRBV9, with TRBD2 matching over 7 bases. The CDR3 covers 20 residues. The J segment lost 3 bases and the V segment lost 1 base, leaving 18 bases of the junction unmatched. Looked up from germline, CDR1 is SGDLS and CDR2 is YYNGEE. The CDR3 DNA reads TGTGCCAGCAGCGTATCAGCCCCTGGCGGGAGAAGGCGTGACACCGGGGAGCTGTTTTTT. Its translation: CASSVSAPGGRRRDTGELFF. The variable domain in full, with the rest retrieved from reference TRBV9 and TRBJ2-2, is DSGVTQTPKHLITATGQRVTLRCSPRSGDLSVYWYQQSLDQGLQFLIQYYNGEERAKGNILERFSAQQFPDLHSELNLSSLELGDSALYFCASSVSAPGGRRRDTGELFFGEGSRLTVL.

The genes are TRBV5-1 and TRBJ1-5; D gene unclear. V shed 0 bases and J shed 5 bases, with 9 bases lying between them. The CDR3 runs to 14 residues. CDR1 and CDR2 (germline): SGHRS, YFSETQ. This CDR3 reads CASSLAGGDQPQHF. DNA for the CDR3: TGCGCCAGCAGCTTGGCCGGCGGGGATCAGCCCCAGCATTTT. Looking up the rest from reference TRBV5-1 and TRBJ1-5 gives the full variable domain: KAGVTQTPRYLIKTRGQQVTLSCSPISGHRSVSWYQQTPGQGLQFLFEYFSETQRNKGNFPGRFSGRQFSNSRSEMNVSTLELGDSALYLCASSLAGGDQPQHFGDGTRLSIL.

The genes are TRBV14 and TRBJ1-4; 10 bases are a match to TRBD1. Germline CDR1 SGHDN, CDR2 FVKESK. The CDR3 has 15 residues. With 1 base clipped from V and 7 bases from J, the junction kept 3 bases outside the gene matches. The CDR3 here is CASSQVGQGGEKLFF. In DNA form, the CDR3 reads TGTGCCAGCAGCCAAGTTGGACAGGGGGGTGAAAAACTGTTTTTT.

CDR3 amino acids: CASSSETNTEAFF. CDR3 DNA sequence: TGTGCCAGCAGCTCGGAGACCAACACTGAAGCTTTCTTT. J is TRBJ1-1 and V is TRBV11-3; the D is unclear. V shed 4 bases and J shed 2 bases, with 8 bases lying between them. From germline, CDR1 is SGHNT and CDR2 YENEEA. CDR3 length: 13 residues. Variable domain in full (rest from reference TRBV11-3 and TRBJ1-1): EAGVVQSPRYKIIEKKQPVAFWCNPISGHNTLYWYLQNLGQGPELLIRYENEEAVDDSQLPKDRFSAERLKGVDSTLKIQPAELGDSAVYLCASSSETNTEAFFGQGTRLTVV.

The rearrangement links TRBV5-1 to TRBJ1-4; D unresolved. V lost 4 bases to trimming and J lost 0 bases, with 7 bases between them. The CDR3 has 14 residues. CDR1 SGHRS and CDR2 YFSETQ come from the germline V gene. CDR3 in amino acids: CASSQVATNEKLFF. DNA of the CDR3: TGCGCCAGCAGCCAGGTTGCAACTAATGAAAAACTGTTTTTT.

V is TRBV6-4 and J is TRBJ1-6; D not certain. Germline V gives CDR1 MRHNA, CDR2 SNTAGT. The CDR3 is 14 residues long. Trimming removed 2 bases at V and 9 bases at J, with 11 bases between. Here the CDR3 DNA reads TGTGCCAGCAGTGACAAGGGAGGAACTTCACCCCTCCACTTT. Encoded protein: CASSDKGGTSPLHF.

The genes are TRBV10-1 and TRBJ2-7; 7 nucleotides agree with TRBD2. Trimming took 8 bases from V and 3 from J; bases not matched to a gene: 7. The CDR3 is 13 amino acids. The germline V gene encodes CDR1 WNHNN and CDR2 SYGVQD (reference sequence). CDR3 amino acids: CASGSLASYEQYF. The CDR3 coding sequence is TGCGCCAGCGGGTCACTAGCGAGCTACGAGCAGTACTTC.

The genes are TRBV7-9 and TRBJ2-2, with TRBD1 matching 7 bases. V lost 5 bases to trimming and J lost 3 bases; unmatched junction nucleotides: 6. The CDR3 runs to 15 residues. In germline, CDR1 is SEHNR, CDR2 FQNEAQ (reference sequence). CDR3: CASSPGQTYTGELFF. CDR3 DNA sequence: TGTGCCAGCAGCCCGGGACAGACATACACCGGGGAGCTGTTTTTT.

The CDR3 sequence is CASSQDSSGNQETQYF. The CDR3 coding sequence is TGTGCCAGCAGCCAAGATTCTAGCGGGAACCAAGAGACCCAGTACTTC. J is TRBJ2-5 and V is TRBV3-1 (or the pseudogene TRBV3-2), with 9 nucleotides matching TRBD2. The CDR3 is 16 amino acids. V shed 0 bases, J shed 0 bases, and the junction held 2 bases outside the gene matches. Germline V CDR1 and CDR2: LGHDT, YNNKEL (reference sequence).

J is TRBJ1-5 and V is TRBV5-6; D is possibly TRBD1 (6 bases). The CDR3 is 16 amino acids. With 0 bases removed from V and 0 bases from J, the gap between germline ends came to 10 bases. Germline V gives CDR1 SGHDT, CDR2 YYEEEE. CDR3 sequence reads: CASSLGGLISNQPQHF. As DNA, the CDR3 is TGTGCCAGCAGCTTGGGGGGGCTGATTAGCAATCAGCCCCAGCATTTT.

This rearrangement joins TRBV27 to TRBJ1-4, with 7 positions matching TRBD1. The CDR3 length is 14 residues. The germline gives CDR1 MNHEY, CDR2 SMNVEV (reference sequence). J gave up 3 bases and V 5 bases, and 3 bases lay outside the gene matches. CDR3 sequence reads: CASSKTGPNEKLFF. The CDR3 nucleotides read TGTGCCAGCAGTAAGACAGGGCCTAATGAAAAACTGTTTTTT.

V usage is TRBV19 and J usage is TRBJ2-7, with 8 bases that match TRBD1. From germline, CDR1 is LNHDA and CDR2 SQIVND (reference sequence). After removal of 4 bases from V and 4 bases from J, the junction contained 0 bases not matched to a gene. CDR3 size: 12 residues. CDR3 region: CASSNRGYEQYF. In nucleotides, the CDR3 is TGTGCCAGTAGTAACAGGGGGTACGAGCAGTACTTC.